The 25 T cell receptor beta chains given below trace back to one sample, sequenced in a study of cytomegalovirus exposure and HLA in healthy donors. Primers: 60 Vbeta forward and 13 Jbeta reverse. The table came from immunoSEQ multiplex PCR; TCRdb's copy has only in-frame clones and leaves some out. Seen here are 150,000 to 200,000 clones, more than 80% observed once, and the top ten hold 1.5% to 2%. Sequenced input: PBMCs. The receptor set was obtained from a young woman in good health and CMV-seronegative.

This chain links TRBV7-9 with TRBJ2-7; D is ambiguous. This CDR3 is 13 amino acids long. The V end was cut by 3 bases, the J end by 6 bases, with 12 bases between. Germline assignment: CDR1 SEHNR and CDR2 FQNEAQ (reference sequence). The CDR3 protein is CASSLAGSGEQYF. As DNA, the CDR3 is TGTGCCAGCAGCTTGGCCGGGTCGGGCGAGCAGTACTTC.

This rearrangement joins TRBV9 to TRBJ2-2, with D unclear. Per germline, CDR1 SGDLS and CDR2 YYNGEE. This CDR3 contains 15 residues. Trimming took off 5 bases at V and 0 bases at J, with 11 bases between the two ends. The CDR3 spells CASRAGLANTGELFF. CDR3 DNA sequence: TGTGCCAGCAGAGCCGGTCTCGCGAACACCGGGGAGCTGTTTTTT.

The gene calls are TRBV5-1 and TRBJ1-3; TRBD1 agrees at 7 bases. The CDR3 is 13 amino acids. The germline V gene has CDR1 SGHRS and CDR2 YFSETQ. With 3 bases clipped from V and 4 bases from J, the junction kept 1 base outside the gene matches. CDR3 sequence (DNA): TGCGCCAGCAGCTCGGACAGGGGAAACACCATATATTTT. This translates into CASSSDRGNTIYF.

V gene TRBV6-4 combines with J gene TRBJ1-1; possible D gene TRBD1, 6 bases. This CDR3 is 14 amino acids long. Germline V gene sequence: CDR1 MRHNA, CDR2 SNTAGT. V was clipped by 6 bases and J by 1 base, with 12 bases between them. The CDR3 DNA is TGTGCCAGCAGCGCTCAGGGGAGGAACACTGAAGCTTTCTTT. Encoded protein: CASSAQGRNTEAFF.

This CDR3 is CASSPQRTGNEKLFF. The CDR3 bases are TGTGCCAGCAGCCCCCAGCGTACGGGTAATGAAAAACTGTTTTTT. This chain connects TRBV2 to TRBJ1-4; D is ambiguous. The CDR3 is made up of 15 amino acids. Trimming left V 6 bases short and J 4 bases short, with 15 bases between. Germline values: CDR1 SNHLY, CDR2 FYNNEI. Full variable domain (outside the CDR3, taken from reference TRBV2 and TRBJ1-4): EPEVTQTPSHQVTQMGQEVILRCVPISNHLYFYWYRQILGQKVEFLVSFYNNEISEKSEIFDDQFSVERPDGSNFTLKIRSTKLEDSAMYFCASSPQRTGNEKLFFGSGTQLSVL.

In DNA, the CDR3 is TGTGCCAGCAGTGAAGCGCTACAGCCACGCTCCTACGAGCAGTACTTC. This translates into CASSEALQPRSYEQYF. The rearrangement joins TRBV6-1 to TRBJ2-7; no firm D call. Trimming shortened V by 0 bases and J by 0 bases, and 12 bases separated the two germline ends. There are 16 residues in the CDR3. Per germline, CDR1 MNHNS and CDR2 SASEGT.

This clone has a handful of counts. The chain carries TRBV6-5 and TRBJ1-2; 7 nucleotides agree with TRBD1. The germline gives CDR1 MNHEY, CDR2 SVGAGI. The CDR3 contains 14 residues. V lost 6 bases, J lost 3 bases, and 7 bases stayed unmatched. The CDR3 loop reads CASRRPDRDYGYTF. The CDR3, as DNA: TGTGCCAGCAGAAGACCTGACAGGGACTATGGCTACACCTTC.

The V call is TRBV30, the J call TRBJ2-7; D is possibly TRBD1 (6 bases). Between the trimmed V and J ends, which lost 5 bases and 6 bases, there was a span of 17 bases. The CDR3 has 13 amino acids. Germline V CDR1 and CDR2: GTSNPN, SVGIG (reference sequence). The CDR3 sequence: CAWSDRAAGEQYF. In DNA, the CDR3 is TGTGCCTGGTCGGACAGAGCAGCCGGCGAGCAGTACTTC. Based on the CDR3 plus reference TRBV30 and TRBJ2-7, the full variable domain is SQTIHQWPATLVQPVGSPLSLECTVEGTSNPNLYWYRQAAGRGLQLLFYSVGIGQISSEVPQNLSASRPQDRQFILSSKKLLLSDSGFYLCAWSDRAAGEQYFGPGTRLTVT.

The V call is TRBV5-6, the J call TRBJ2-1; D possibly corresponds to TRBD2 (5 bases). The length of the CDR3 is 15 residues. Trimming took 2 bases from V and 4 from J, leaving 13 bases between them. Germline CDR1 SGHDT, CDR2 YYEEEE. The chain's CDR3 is CASSFLALDYNEQFF. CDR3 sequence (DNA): TGTGCCAGCAGCTTTTTGGCACTAGATTACAATGAGCAGTTCTTC.

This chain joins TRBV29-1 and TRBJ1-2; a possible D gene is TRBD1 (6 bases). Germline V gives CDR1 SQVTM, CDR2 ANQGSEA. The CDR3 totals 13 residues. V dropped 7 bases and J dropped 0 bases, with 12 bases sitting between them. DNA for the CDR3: TGCAGCGCCGGGACAAGAGCTAACTATGGCTACACCTTC. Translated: CSAGTRANYGYTF.

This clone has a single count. This CDR3 is CASSRQGTRYNTEAFF. CDR3 DNA: TGTGCCAGCAGTCGACAGGGAACTCGGTATAACACTGAAGCTTTCTTT. The chain recombines TRBV25-1 with TRBJ1-1; TRBD1 matches 7 bases. This CDR3 contains 16 residues. Germline V CDR1 and CDR2: MGHDK, SYGVNS. V lost 5 bases and J lost 2; bases outside the gene matches: 11.

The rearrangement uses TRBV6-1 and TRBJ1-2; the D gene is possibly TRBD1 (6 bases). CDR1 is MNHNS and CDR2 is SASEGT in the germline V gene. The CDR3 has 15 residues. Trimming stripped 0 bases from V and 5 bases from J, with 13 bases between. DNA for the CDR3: TGTGCCAGCAGTGAAGCGCAGGGGATGCGGTATGGCTACACCTTC. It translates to CASSEAQGMRYGYTF.

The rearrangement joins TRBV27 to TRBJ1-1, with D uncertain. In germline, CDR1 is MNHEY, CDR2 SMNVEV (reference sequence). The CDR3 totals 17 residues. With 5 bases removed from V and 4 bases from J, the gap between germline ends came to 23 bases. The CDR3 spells CASSTFPVGPEGTEAFF. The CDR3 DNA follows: TGTGCCAGCAGTACCTTCCCCGTTGGACCGGAGGGCACTGAAGCTTTCTTT.

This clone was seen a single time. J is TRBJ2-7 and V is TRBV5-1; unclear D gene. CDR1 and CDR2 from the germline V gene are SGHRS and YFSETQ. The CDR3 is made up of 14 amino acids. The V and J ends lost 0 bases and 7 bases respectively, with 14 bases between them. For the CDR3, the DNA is TGCGCCAGCAGCTTGGATTACGGGTTGCGGGAGCAGTACTTC. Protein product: CASSLDYGLREQYF.

The CDR3 is CASSPVTGTNSPLHF. CDR3 nucleotides: TGTGCCAGCAGCCCCGTGACAGGGACCAATTCACCCCTCCACTTT. The gene calls are TRBV7-9 and TRBJ1-6, with 7 bases fitting TRBD1. The CDR3 runs 15 residues. CDR1 is SEHNR and CDR2 is FQNEAQ in the germline V gene (reference sequence). Trimming at V came to 5 bases and at J to 7 bases, leaving 8 bases not matched to a gene.

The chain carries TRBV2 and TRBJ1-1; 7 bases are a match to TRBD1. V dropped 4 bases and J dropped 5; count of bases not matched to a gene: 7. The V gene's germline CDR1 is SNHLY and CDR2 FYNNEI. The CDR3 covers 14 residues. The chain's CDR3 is CASSGYRQGTEAFF. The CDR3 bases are TGTGCCAGCAGTGGTTACCGACAGGGAACTGAAGCTTTCTTT.

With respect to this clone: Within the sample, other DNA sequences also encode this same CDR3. The CDR3 DNA follows: TGTGCCAGCAGCTTGGGGACAGGGAACACTGAAGCTTTCTTT. The encoded protein is CASSLGTGNTEAFF. The chain carries TRBV7-9 and TRBJ1-1; 8 bases are a match to TRBD1. CDR1 and CDR2 from the germline V gene are SEHNR and FQNEAQ (reference sequence). V dropped 3 bases and J dropped 1; count of bases not matched to a gene: 1. CDR3 length equals 14 residues. Complete variable domain (other parts from reference TRBV7-9 and TRBJ1-1): DTGVSQNPRHKITKRGQNVTFRCDPISEHNRLYWYRQTLGQGPEFLTYFQNEAQLEKSRLLSDRFSAERPKGSFSTLEIQRTEQGDSAMYLCASSLGTGNTEAFFGQGTRLTVV.

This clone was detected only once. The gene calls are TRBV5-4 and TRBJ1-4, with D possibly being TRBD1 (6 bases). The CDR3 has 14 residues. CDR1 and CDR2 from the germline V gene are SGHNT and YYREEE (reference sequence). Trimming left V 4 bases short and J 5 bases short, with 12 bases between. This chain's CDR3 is CASSPDSTNEKLFF. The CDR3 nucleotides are TGTGCCAGCAGCCCGGACAGCACGAATGAAAAACTGTTTTTT.

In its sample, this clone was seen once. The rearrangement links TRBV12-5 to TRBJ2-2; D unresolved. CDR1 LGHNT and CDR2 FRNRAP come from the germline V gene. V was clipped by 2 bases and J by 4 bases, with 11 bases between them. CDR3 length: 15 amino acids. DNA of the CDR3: TGTGCTAGTGGTTTGCTAGATGGTGTCACCGGGGAGCTGTTTTTT. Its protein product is CASGLLDGVTGELFF.

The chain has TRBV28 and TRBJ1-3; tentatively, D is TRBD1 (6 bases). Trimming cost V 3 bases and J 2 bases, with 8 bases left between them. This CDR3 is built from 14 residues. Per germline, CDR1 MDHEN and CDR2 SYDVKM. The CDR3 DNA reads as TGTGCCAGCAGTTTCAGGGGTACTGGAAACACCATATATTTT. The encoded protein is CASSFRGTGNTIYF.

CDR3 nucleotides: TGTGCCAGCAGCGGTCTAGCGGGAGGGGAGACCCAGTACTTC. Its translation is CASSGLAGGETQYF. The J gene is TRBJ2-5, the V gene TRBV9; 12 bases agree with TRBD2. In germline, CDR1 is SGDLS, CDR2 YYNGEE. Losses at the gene ends were 3 bases for V and 5 bases for J; bases not matched to a gene: 2. The CDR3 spans 14 residues.

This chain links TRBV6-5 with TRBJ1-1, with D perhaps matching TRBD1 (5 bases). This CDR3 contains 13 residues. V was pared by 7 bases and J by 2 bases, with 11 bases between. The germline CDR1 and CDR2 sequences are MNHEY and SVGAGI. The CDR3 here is CASNRQPNTEAFF. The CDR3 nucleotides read TGTGCCAGCAACAGGCAGCCTAACACTGAAGCTTTCTTT.

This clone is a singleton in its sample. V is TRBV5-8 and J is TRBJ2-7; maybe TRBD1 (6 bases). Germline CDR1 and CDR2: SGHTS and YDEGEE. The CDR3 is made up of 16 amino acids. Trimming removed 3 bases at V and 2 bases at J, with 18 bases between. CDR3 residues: CASSSTGARNPYEQYF. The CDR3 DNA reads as TGTGCCAGCAGCTCGACAGGCGCCAGAAACCCCTACGAGCAGTACTTC.

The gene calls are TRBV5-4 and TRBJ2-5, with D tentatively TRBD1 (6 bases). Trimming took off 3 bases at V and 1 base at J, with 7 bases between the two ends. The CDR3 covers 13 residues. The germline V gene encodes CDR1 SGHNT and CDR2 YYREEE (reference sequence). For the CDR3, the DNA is TGTGCCAGCAGCTCAGGGGCCCAAGAGACCCAGTACTTC. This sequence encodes CASSSGAQETQYF.

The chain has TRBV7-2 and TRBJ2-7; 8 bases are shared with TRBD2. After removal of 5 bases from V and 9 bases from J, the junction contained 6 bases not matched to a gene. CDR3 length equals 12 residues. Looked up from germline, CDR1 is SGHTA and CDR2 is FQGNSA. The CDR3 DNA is TGTGCCAGCAGCACGAGCGGGGGAGGGCAGTACTTC. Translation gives CASSTSGGGQYF.